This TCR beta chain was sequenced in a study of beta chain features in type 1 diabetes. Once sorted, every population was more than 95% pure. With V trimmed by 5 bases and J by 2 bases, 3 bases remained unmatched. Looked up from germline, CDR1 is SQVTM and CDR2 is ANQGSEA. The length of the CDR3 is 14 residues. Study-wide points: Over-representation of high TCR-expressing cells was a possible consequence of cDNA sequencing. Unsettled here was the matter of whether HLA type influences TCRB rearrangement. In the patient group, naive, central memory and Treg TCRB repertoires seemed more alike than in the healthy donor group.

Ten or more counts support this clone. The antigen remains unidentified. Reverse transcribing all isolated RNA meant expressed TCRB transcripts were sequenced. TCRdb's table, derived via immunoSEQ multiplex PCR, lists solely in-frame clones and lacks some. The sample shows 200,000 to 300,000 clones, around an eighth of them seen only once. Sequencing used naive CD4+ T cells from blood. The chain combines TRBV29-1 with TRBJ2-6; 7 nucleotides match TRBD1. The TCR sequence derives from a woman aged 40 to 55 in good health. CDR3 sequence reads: CSVRRGPGANVLTF. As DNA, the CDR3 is TGCAGCGTTCGAAGGGGGCCTGGGGCCAACGTCCTGACTTTC.